A single sample gave rise to the 28 T cell receptor beta chains below, sequenced in a study of beta chain features in type 1 diabetes. Expressed TCRB transcripts were sequenced after all isolated RNA was converted to cDNA. Clones were sequenced by immunoSEQ multiplex PCR, and TCRdb holds only the in-frame ones, with some missing. The sample records 70,000 to 95,000 clones, around a third being singletons. Sequenced material: stem cell memory CD4+ T cells from blood. The receptors were gathered from a woman between 18 and 30 years old in good health.

The gene calls are TRBV7-9 and TRBJ2-2; 12 bases align to TRBD2. The CDR3 extends over 17 amino acids. Trimming at V came to 4 bases and at J to 1 base, leaving 4 bases not matched to a gene. The V gene's germline CDR1 is SEHNR and CDR2 FQNEAQ (reference sequence). For the CDR3, the DNA is TGTGCCAGCAGCTCCGGACTAGCGGGGCTGAACACCGGGGAGCTGTTTTTT. It specifies CASSSGLAGLNTGELFF.

The rearrangement links TRBV19 to TRBJ1-2; TRBD1 matches 8 bases. Unmatched junction bases numbered 7, after V lost 6 bases and J lost 7 bases. Germline-derived CDR1 and CDR2 are LNHDA and SQIVND (reference sequence). The CDR3 is 13 amino acids. The CDR3 sequence is CASSAGGAFGYTF. The CDR3 coding sequence is TGTGCCAGTAGCGCAGGGGGCGCGTTTGGCTACACCTTC.

V and J are TRBV2 and TRBJ2-2; TRBD2 aligns across 10 bases. CDR3 size: 15 residues. Germline CDR1 SNHLY, CDR2 FYNNEI. V lost 3 bases to trimming and J lost 5 bases; unmatched junction nucleotides: 3. The chain's CDR3 is CASSDLAGDTGELFF. CDR3 DNA: TGTGCCAGCAGTGACCTAGCGGGAGATACCGGGGAGCTGTTTTTT.

The chain is built from TRBV30 and TRBJ1-2, with D tentatively TRBD1 (6 bases). Germline V lookup: CDR1 GTSNPN, CDR2 SVGIG (reference sequence). The CDR3 loop spans 11 amino acids. V lost 4 bases to trimming and J lost 8 bases, with 11 bases between them. CDR3 DNA: TGTGCCTGGAACAGGGACGGGGGCTACACCTTC. Protein product: CAWNRDGGYTF.

The gene calls are TRBV5-6 and TRBJ2-3, with D perhaps matching TRBD2 (6 bases). This CDR3 spans 15 amino acids. Germline assignment: CDR1 SGHDT and CDR2 YYEEEE. V lost 5 bases to trimming and J lost 1 base, with 14 bases between them. CDR3 loop: CASSSPWGGTDTQYF. The CDR3 nucleotides read TGTGCCAGCAGTTCTCCTTGGGGGGGCACAGATACGCAGTATTTT.

This clone turned up a few times. The rearrangement links TRBV7-3 to TRBJ2-3, with 7 bases aligning to TRBD2. Germline values: CDR1 SGHTA, CDR2 FQGTGA. The CDR3 is 14 residues long. Trimming cost V 5 bases and J 2 bases; bases outside gene matches: 4. The CDR3 sequence: CASSRLANTDTQYF. In DNA form, the CDR3 reads TGTGCCAGCAGCCGACTAGCCAACACAGATACGCAGTATTTT.

This clone showed up just a few times. The chain recombines TRBV4-3 with TRBJ2-6; D perhaps matches TRBD1 (5 bases). V was cut by 4 bases and J by 0 bases, with 16 bases left in between. Germline values: CDR1 LGHNA, CDR2 YSLEER. CDR3 size: 18 residues. For the CDR3, the DNA is TGCGCCAGCAGCCCAGTCCCTCAGGGCGCCTCTGGGGCCAACGTCCTGACTTTC. This sequence encodes CASSPVPQGASGANVLTF.

This clone was seen repeatedly, ten times or more. The CDR3, as DNA: TGTGCCAGCAGCGTACAGAACACTGAAGCTTTCTTT. It translates to CASSVQNTEAFF. The rearrangement links TRBV9 to TRBJ1-1; D is undetermined. From germline, CDR1 is SGDLS and CDR2 YYNGEE. The CDR3 runs to 12 residues. Trimming took off 1 base at V and 1 base at J, with 2 bases between the two ends.

The chain recombines TRBV2 with TRBJ1-5, with D unclear. Per the germline V gene, CDR1 is SNHLY and CDR2 is FYNNEI. V lost 5 bases to trimming and J lost 4 bases, with 6 bases between them. The CDR3 contains 12 residues. CDR3 protein: CASSNYNQPQHF. The DNA for the CDR3 is TGTGCCAGCAGTAATTATAATCAGCCCCAGCATTTT.

The J gene is TRBJ1-1, the V gene TRBV7-2, with D perhaps TRBD1 (5 bases). Germline CDR1 reads SGHTA; CDR2 reads FQGNSA. CDR3 length: 15 amino acids. V shed 2 bases and J shed 2 bases, with 12 bases lying between them. The chain's CDR3 is CASSLNGGGNTEAFF. CDR3 nucleotides: TGTGCCAGCAGCTTAAATGGGGGAGGCAACACTGAAGCTTTCTTT.

The chain has TRBV9 and TRBJ2-2, with D perhaps matching TRBD2 (5 bases). The CDR3 loop spans 13 amino acids. V was pared by 2 bases and J by 8 bases, with 10 bases between. Germline CDR1 and CDR2: SGDLS and YYNGEE. CDR3 protein: CASSVGVVGELFF. The CDR3 DNA follows: TGTGCCAGCAGCGTCGGGGTCGTGGGGGAGCTGTTTTTT. The variable domain in full, completed from reference TRBV9 and TRBJ2-2, reads DSGVTQTPKHLITATGQRVTLRCSPRSGDLSVYWYQQSLDQGLQFLIQYYNGEERAKGNILERFSAQQFPDLHSELNLSSLELGDSALYFCASSVGVVGELFFGEGSRLTVL.

DNA for the CDR3: TGCGCCAGCAGGAGCGGGGGCGGGAGCTCCTACAATGAGCAGTTCTTC. Translating it yields CASRSGGGSSYNEQFF. The rearrangement joins TRBV5-1 to TRBJ2-1; 8 bases match TRBD2. There are 16 residues in the CDR3. The germline V gene has CDR1 SGHRS and CDR2 YFSETQ. V lost 5 bases to trimming and J lost 0 bases; unmatched junction nucleotides: 7.

The rearrangement joins TRBV9 to TRBJ1-4; D may be TRBD1 (5 bases). With 3 bases removed from V and 0 bases from J, the gap between germline ends came to 6 bases. Germline V gene lookup returns CDR1 SGDLS and CDR2 YYNGEE. The CDR3 runs to 14 residues. The CDR3 DNA follows: TGTGCCAGCAGCGCAGGGACAACTAATGAAAAACTGTTTTTT. It is translated as CASSAGTTNEKLFF.

The CDR3 loop is CAWSVQVPEAFF. In nucleotides, the CDR3 is TGTGCCTGGAGTGTACAGGTTCCTGAAGCTTTCTTT. V and J are TRBV30 and TRBJ1-1, with TRBD1 as a possible D gene (5 bases). This CDR3 region has 12 residues. The germline V gene has CDR1 GTSNPN and CDR2 SVGIG (reference sequence). V was cut by 0 bases and J by 6 bases, with 8 bases left in between.

CDR3 sequence reads: CASSLHTDISYNEQFF. CDR3 nucleotide sequence: TGTGCCAGCAGCCTACATACGGACATCTCCTACAATGAGCAGTTCTTC. The chain uses TRBV7-2 and TRBJ2-1, with a weak D call TRBD1 (5 bases). The V gene's germline CDR1 is SGHTA and CDR2 FQGNSA. This CDR3 is 16 amino acids long. V was cut by 5 bases and J by 0 bases, with 14 bases left in between.

The rearrangement uses TRBV29-1 and TRBJ2-1; perhaps TRBD1 as D (6 bases). Germline loops: CDR1 SQVTM, CDR2 ANQGSEA. V lost 6 bases and J lost 6, with 15 bases in between. The CDR3 has 13 residues. CDR3 region: CSVRDTGPNEQFF. The CDR3 region has the DNA TGCAGCGTCCGGGACACTGGGCCCAATGAGCAGTTCTTC.

CDR3 region: CSGLDRGGNTIYF. Written as DNA, the CDR3 is TGCAGCGGCTTGGACAGGGGGGGAAACACCATATATTTT. The V call is TRBV29-1, the J call TRBJ1-3, with 10 bases matching TRBD1. Germline CDR1 SQVTM, CDR2 ANQGSEA. Trimming removed 7 bases from V and 4 bases from J; junction bases left unmatched: 4. The CDR3 spans 13 residues.

The gene calls are TRBV5-1 and TRBJ1-6; D call uncertain. Germline V lookup: CDR1 SGHRS, CDR2 YFSETQ. CDR3 size: 16 residues. Trimming cost V 0 bases and J 7 bases, with 14 bases left between them. In DNA form, the CDR3 reads TGCGCCAGCAGCTTGGAAACGGTAGCCCTAAATTCACCCCTCCACTTT. This sequence encodes CASSLETVALNSPLHF. Filled out from reference TRBV5-1 and TRBJ1-6, the complete variable domain reads KAGVTQTPRYLIKTRGQQVTLSCSPISGHRSVSWYQQTPGQGLQFLFEYFSETQRNKGNFPGRFSGRQFSNSRSEMNVSTLELGDSALYLCASSLETVALNSPLHFGNGTRLTVT.

The V gene is TRBV29-1, the J gene TRBJ1-1, with no clear D. The ends were cut back, 5 bases at V and 2 bases at J, with 6 bases in the middle. CDR1 and CDR2 from the germline V gene are SQVTM and ANQGSEA. The CDR3 length is 11 residues. The CDR3: CSVRGNTEAFF. As DNA, the CDR3 is TGCAGCGTTCGGGGTAACACTGAAGCTTTCTTT.

The gene calls are TRBV7-2 and TRBJ2-7; 11 bases fit TRBD2. Germline-derived CDR1 and CDR2 are SGHTA and FQGNSA. With 5 bases clipped from V and 7 bases from J, the junction kept 13 bases outside the gene matches. This CDR3 comprises 16 residues. CDR3 nucleotide sequence: TGTGCCAGCAGCCCATCTCTAGCGGGGGGCCGCGAGGAGCAGTACTTC. It translates to CASSPSLAGGREEQYF.

The rearrangement links TRBV7-6 to TRBJ2-2; the D gene is possibly TRBD1 (5 bases). With 1 base removed from V and 0 bases from J, the gap between germline ends came to 6 bases. The CDR3 contains 15 residues. Germline CDR1 SGHVS, CDR2 FNYEAQ. The CDR3 region is CASSLGRANTGELFF. DNA of the CDR3: TGTGCCAGCAGCTTAGGCAGGGCGAACACCGGGGAGCTGTTTTTT. The full variable domain, with the rest looked up from reference TRBV7-6 and TRBJ2-2, is GAGVSQSPRYKVTKRGQDVALRCDPISGHVSLYWYRQALGQGPEFLTYFNYEAQQDKSGLPNDRFSAERPEGSISTLTIQRTEQRDSAMYRCASSLGRANTGELFFGEGSRLTVL.

This clone came up a few times. The rearrangement uses TRBV7-6 and TRBJ1-5; D gene unclear. The germline V gene has CDR1 SGHVS and CDR2 FNYEAQ. V was trimmed by 4 bases and J by 2 bases, leaving 12 bases between them. The CDR3 has 15 residues. CDR3 nucleotides: TGTGCCAGCAGCTCCTCGGCGCGGGGCAATCAGCCCCAGCATTTT. Amino acids: CASSSSARGNQPQHF.

This chain uses TRBV30 with TRBJ2-5, with D maybe TRBD2 (6 bases). Trimming took off 0 bases at V and 7 bases at J, with 12 bases between the two ends. Germline V gene lookup returns CDR1 GTSNPN and CDR2 SVGIG (reference sequence). This CDR3 has 13 amino acids. CDR3 in DNA: TGTGCCTGGAGTGTGGAGGGCGGCAGGACCCAGTACTTC. It is translated as CAWSVEGGRTQYF.

There are a few counts of this clone. The rearrangement links TRBV4-2 to TRBJ2-7; TRBD2 agrees at 13 bases. V lost 3 bases and J lost 7; bases outside the gene matches: 6. The germline CDR1 and CDR2 sequences are LGHNA and YNFKEQ. There are 15 residues in the CDR3. CDR3 nucleotides: TGTGCCAGCAGCCAGGCCGGACTAGCGGGGGATGAGCAGTACTTC. Protein product: CASSQAGLAGDEQYF.

In its sample, this clone was seen a few times. The rearrangement uses TRBV30 and TRBJ1-2; no clear D gene. This CDR3 is 11 amino acids long. Trimming took 0 bases from V and 5 from J, leaving 4 bases between them. Germline assignment: CDR1 GTSNPN and CDR2 SVGIG (reference sequence). CDR3 amino acids: CAWSVRYGYTF. The CDR3 nucleotides are TGTGCCTGGAGTGTACGGTATGGCTACACCTTC.

This clone has just a few counts. The genes are TRBV5-1 and TRBJ2-3; TRBD2 might be the D (5 bases). This CDR3 has 16 amino acids. Germline V gene lookup returns CDR1 SGHRS and CDR2 YFSETQ. V dropped 0 bases and J dropped 7 bases, with 18 bases sitting between them. The DNA for the CDR3 is TGCGCCAGCAGCTTGGATCCAGGAGGTCAAGAAAATACGCAGTATTTT. Translated, it gives CASSLDPGGQENTQYF.

The chain couples TRBV7-2 to TRBJ2-7; a possible D gene is TRBD1 (6 bases). The V gene lost 5 bases and the J gene lost 3 bases, with 14 bases spanning the gap. The CDR3 runs 14 residues. From germline, CDR1 is SGHTA and CDR2 FQGNSA. DNA of the CDR3: TGTGCCAGCAGCCTAGGGGGTAGGGGCTACGAGCAGTACTTC. Amino acids: CASSLGGRGYEQYF.

Concerning this clone: At one end the junction does not follow the germline gene, possibly because of a read error. The chain uses TRBV7-7 and TRBJ2-1; unclear D gene. Germline CDR1 is SSHAT and CDR2 is FNYEAQ (reference sequence). CDR3 length: 13 residues. As DNA, the CDR3 is TGTGCTAGCAGCTTAGAACTAACCAATGAGCAGTTCTTC. Its translation: CASSLELTNEQFF.